The clone carrying this T cell receptor (beta chain) was detected only a few times. Its target is unknown. TCRdb processed the reads anew with MiXCR; each CDR3 protein has one entry. The sample carries roughly 730,000 distinct CDR3 sequences, around a third recorded once. These data belong to a study of T cell repertoires in cytomegalovirus infection. Overall study: CMV epitopes that were recently identified and HLA-C-restricted were used alongside well-studied HLA-B-restricted ones. Indications of both CMV infection and matching HLA type were provided by public TCR beta signatures. Overall study findings and caveats: Public TCR beta family frequency separated CMV-and-HLA carriers, including in an independent cohort. In two of eight donors, the top clonotype was HLA-C-restricted CMV-specific.

Germline CDR1 and CDR2: SGHVS and FNYEAQ. Trimming cost V 4 bases and J 4 bases, with 20 bases left between them. CDR3 length: 16 residues. The input for sequencing was cultured PBMCs, taken from culture after CMV antigen stimulation. The chain uses TRBV7-6 and TRBJ2-7; D is possibly TRBD2 (6 bases). This TCR was recovered from a human donor in good health (CMV status not recorded). Some clones in this sample may be carry-over from other donors' samples. CDR3 bases: TGTGCCAGCAGCTCTCGAGGTGCGGGGACCGGGTACGAGCAGTACTTC. Encoded protein: CASSSRGAGTGYEQYF.